What follows are 8 T cell receptor beta chains derived from one specimen sequenced in a study of CD4 T cells in relation to SARS-CoV-2 and coronaviruses. Assay: immunoSEQ multiplex PCR; the TCRdb copy retains only in-frame clones and omits some. Among roughly 38,000 clones listed, over 70% were seen once. These receptors' targets are unknown. The sample comprised naive CD4+ T cells from PBMCs, cultured in vitro. The subset is: naive CD4+ T cells isolated by negative enrichment. The receptors come from an adult with COVID-19.

The chain carries TRBV2 and TRBJ1-2, with D uncertain. The CDR3 consists of 14 residues. V lost 2 bases, J lost 1 base, and 8 bases lay in between. Germline values: CDR1 SNHLY, CDR2 FYNNEI. The DNA of the CDR3 is TGTGCCAGCAGTGAAACAATACATAACTATGGCTACACCTTC. The encoded protein is CASSETIHNYGYTF.

The chain uses TRBV15 and TRBJ2-5; D gene unclear. The CDR3 extends over 12 amino acids. Trimming shortened V by 0 bases and J by 4 bases, and 3 bases separated the two germline ends. Germline assignment: CDR1 LNHNV and CDR2 YYDKDF (reference sequence). In DNA form, the CDR3 reads TGTGCCACCAGCAGAGATGTAGAGACCCAGTACTTC. Translated: CATSRDVETQYF.

The chain carries TRBV5-4 and TRBJ2-5; 7 nucleotides line up with TRBD2. V shed 4 bases and J 5 bases; nucleotides not matched to a gene: 5. The germline V gene encodes CDR1 SGHNT and CDR2 YYREEE (reference sequence). The CDR3 is 13 residues long. CDR3 region: CASSQGLDETQYF. The CDR3, as DNA: TGTGCCAGCAGCCAAGGACTAGATGAGACCCAGTACTTC.

V gene TRBV7-3 combines with J gene TRBJ2-7, with 8 bases that match TRBD2. The CDR3 covers 15 residues. V shed 0 bases and J 3 bases; nucleotides not matched to a gene: 4. Germline V gene data show CDR1 as SGHTA and CDR2 as FQGTGA. The CDR3 DNA reads TGTGCCAGCAGCTTAACTAGCGGGGCCTTCTACGAGCAGTACTTC. Amino acids: CASSLTSGAFYEQYF.

V gene TRBV7-2 combines with J gene TRBJ2-5; 8 positions match TRBD1. The CDR3 has 14 residues. Unmatched junction bases numbered 7, after V lost 5 bases and J lost 5 bases. Germline values: CDR1 SGHTA, CDR2 FQGNSA. The CDR3 loop is CASSPQGAGETQYF. CDR3 DNA sequence: TGTGCCAGCAGCCCGCAGGGGGCAGGGGAGACCCAGTACTTC.

The chain links TRBV5-4 to TRBJ2-3; D is possibly TRBD2 (5 bases). CDR3 length equals 15 residues. Germline CDR1 SGHNT, CDR2 YYREEE (reference sequence). V was trimmed by 3 bases and J by 1 base, leaving 12 bases between them. The CDR3 sequence: CASSSQAVGTDTQYF. As DNA, the CDR3 is TGTGCCAGCAGCTCTCAAGCGGTAGGCACAGATACGCAGTATTTT.

This sequence joins TRBV5-4 and TRBJ1-1, with 9 bases identical to TRBD1. The CDR3 spans 14 residues. Trimming at V came to 4 bases and at J to 5 bases, leaving 6 bases not matched to a gene. CDR1 SGHNT and CDR2 YYREEE come from the germline V gene (reference sequence). The CDR3 DNA follows: TGTGCCAGCAGCGAAACAGGGGGCCGGACTGAAGCTTTCTTT. It encodes CASSETGGRTEAFF.

A single count supports this clone. V is TRBV19 and J is TRBJ2-5; 10 positions agree with TRBD2. The length of the CDR3 is 14 residues. V lost 5 bases to trimming and J lost 5 bases; unmatched junction nucleotides: 5. Germline V lookup: CDR1 LNHDA, CDR2 SQIVND (reference sequence). CDR3 region: CASSDLAGVETQYF. The CDR3 DNA is TGTGCCAGTAGTGATCTAGCGGGAGTGGAGACCCAGTACTTC.